Included here is one T cell receptor (beta chain) sequence, with context. The CDR3 is made up of 16 amino acids. CDR1 is MGHDK and CDR2 is SYGVNS in the germline V gene. Trimming removed 3 bases at V and 5 bases at J, with 19 bases between. These data come from a study of cytomegalovirus exposure and HLA in healthy donors. The PCR used 60 Vbeta and 13 Jbeta primers. Method: immunoSEQ multiplex PCR; TCRdb's copy keeps in-frame clones and lacks some. The sample lists approximately 76,000 clones; 55% to 75% were seen once. The clonotype comes from a young man in good health and CMV-seropositive. The chain is built from TRBV25-1 and TRBJ2-5; D is possibly TRBD1 (6 bases). The sequencing input was PBMCs. The CDR3: CASSETGAIYRETQYF. CDR3 nucleotide sequence: TGTGCCAGCAGTGAGACAGGAGCGATCTACCGGGAGACCCAGTACTTC. Based on the CDR3 plus reference TRBV25-1 and TRBJ2-5, the full variable domain is EADIYQTPRYLVIGTGKKITLECSQTMGHDKMYWYQQDPGMELHLIHYSYGVNSTEKGDLSSESTVSRIRTEHFPLTLESARPSHTSQYLCASSETGAIYRETQYFGPGTRLLVL.